This T cell receptor (beta chain) stems from a study of blood T cell repertoires in COVID-19. Across the study: COVID-19 samples collected from the United States, Italy and Spain covered acute and convalescent phases. Nucleic acid was either cDNA or gDNA, and it came from T cells, B-cell-depleted T cells, or PBMCs.

The table lists this clone with a few counts. In the original analysis: How many nucleated cells were present was estimated from reference gene primer amplification. Only in-frame clones appear in the TCRdb table, and some are missing; sequencing was by immunoSEQ multiplex PCR. That table furnishes V, J and clone size, whereas the DNA furnished D and trimming. The data contain about 160,000 clones, around 83% of them singletons. V was trimmed by 0 bases and J by 2 bases, leaving 16 bases between them. CDR1 LGHNA and CDR2 YNFKEQ come from the germline V gene. There are 17 residues in the CDR3. In Seattle, patients joined the study during active infection and were tracked longitudinally.

The chain combines TRBV4-2 with TRBJ2-5; D is ambiguous. The TCR comes from a woman between 45 and 60 years old with COVID-19, enrolled during active disease. Sequenced: peripheral blood. This chain's CDR3 is CASSQDTQTTTQETQYF. CDR3 sequence (DNA): TGTGCCAGCAGCCAAGATACACAAACCACCACACAAGAGACCCAGTACTTC.